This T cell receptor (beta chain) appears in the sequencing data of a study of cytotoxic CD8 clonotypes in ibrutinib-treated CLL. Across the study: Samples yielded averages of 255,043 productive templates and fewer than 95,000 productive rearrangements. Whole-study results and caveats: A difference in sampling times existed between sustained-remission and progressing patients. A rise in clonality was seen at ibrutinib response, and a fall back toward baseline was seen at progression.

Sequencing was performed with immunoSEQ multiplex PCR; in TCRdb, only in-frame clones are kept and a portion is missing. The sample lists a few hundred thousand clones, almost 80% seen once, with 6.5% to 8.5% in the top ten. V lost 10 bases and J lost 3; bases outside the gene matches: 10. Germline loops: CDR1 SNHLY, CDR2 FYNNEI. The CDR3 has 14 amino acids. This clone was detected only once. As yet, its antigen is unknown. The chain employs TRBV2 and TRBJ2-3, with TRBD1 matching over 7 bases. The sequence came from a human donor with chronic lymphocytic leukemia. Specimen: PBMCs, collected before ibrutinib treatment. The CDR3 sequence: CATPTGIGTDTQYF. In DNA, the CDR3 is TGTGCCACCCCGACAGGGATCGGGACAGATACGCAGTATTTT.